The source of this T cell receptor beta chain is a study of blood T cell repertoires in COVID-19. Study summary: Acute-phase and convalescent COVID-19 samples originated in the United States, Italy and Spain. In each case, the material was cDNA or gDNA derived from T cells, B-cell-depleted T cells, or PBMCs.

The Seattle site enrolled patients during active infection and followed them longitudinally. The CDR3 runs 15 residues. With 3 bases clipped from V and 2 bases from J, the junction kept 7 bases outside the gene matches. Germline CDR1 and CDR2: KGHSH and LQKENI. As processed by the authors: Nucleated cell counts were estimated from reference gene primer amplification. TCRdb keeps only in-frame clones here, not all; method: immunoSEQ multiplex PCR. V, J and clone size are taken as reported in that table, and D and trimming were inferred from the DNA itself. The sample shows about 480,000 clones, about 91% of them seen only once.

The sequenced material came from peripheral blood. The TCR sequence derives from a man aged 18 to 29 with COVID-19, enrolled during active disease. V gene TRBV18 combines with J gene TRBJ2-7; 7 nucleotides line up with TRBD1. The CDR3 is CASSPIGTVTYEQYF. The CDR3 DNA sequence: TGTGCCAGCTCACCTATCGGGACAGTAACCTACGAGCAGTACTTC.